This T cell receptor (beta chain) is drawn from a study of identical twins' blood T cells. This clonotype was picked up a small number of times. The CDR3 covers 14 residues. The V and J ends lost 2 bases and 0 bases respectively, with 8 bases between them. Germline lookup yields CDR1 SGHRS and CDR2 YFSETQ. In TCRdb, the 5' RACE reads were re-called with MiXCR into one record per CDR3 protein. The table shows roughly 340,000 distinct CDR3 sequences, with over 25% occurring only once. This sequence was found in a woman aged 18-49 years in good health. Sequenced sample: PBMCs. The rearrangement uses TRBV5-1 and TRBJ1-1; D not certain. The CDR3 region is CASSLKVMNTEAFF. The DNA for the CDR3 is TGCGCCAGCAGCTTAAAAGTCATGAACACTGAAGCTTTCTTT.